This T cell receptor (beta chain) was captured by sequencing in a study of T-cell memory formation after mild COVID-19. Findings and limits, study-wide: Some responding clones appeared in pre-infection memory, suggesting cross-reactive memory joined. Confirmation was lacking for SARS-CoV-2 specificity of second-wave clones that peaked on day 37. CD8+ contracting clones occupied EMRA, while CD4+ ones occupied mainly CM and EM.

This clonotype occurred a few times. The antigen is unknown. TCRdb independently ran MiXCR on the 5' RACE reads; one entry per CDR3 protein. The data contain some 280,000 distinct CDR3 sequences, about 17% of them singletons. The sample was PBMCs or a T cell subset sorted from them (not recorded which). The sequence came from a man aged 18 to 29 who had mild COVID-19 (a few samples of this study predate the infection). Cell type and time point are not known.

CDR3 sequence (DNA): TGTGCCAGCAGCCCGATTAGCGGGGCTGAGACCCAGTACTTC. Its protein product is CASSPISGAETQYF. This chain links TRBV7-2 with TRBJ2-5; 8 bases map to TRBD2. This CDR3 comprises 14 residues. V lost 5 bases and J lost 5; bases outside the gene matches: 7. Per germline, CDR1 SGHTA and CDR2 FQGNSA. The whole variable domain, filled in from reference TRBV7-2 and TRBJ2-5, reads GAGVSQSPSNKVTEKGKDVELRCDPISGHTALYWYRQSLGQGLEFLIYFQGNSAPDKSGLPSDRFSAERTGGSVSTLTIQRTQQEDSAVYLCASSPISGAETQYFGPGTRLLVL.